This T cell receptor (beta chain) derives from a study of shared clonotypes between healthy human individuals. Only Caucasian adults living in Nashville, Tennessee made up the donor group. The V segment lost 6 bases and the J segment 6 bases; nucleotides outside the gene matches: 7. The CDR3 totals 14 residues. The germline gives CDR1 MGHRA, CDR2 YSYEKL. Turning to this clone: The target antigen is unknown.

Deep-level assay runs were performed. TCRdb's table, derived via immunoSEQ multiplex PCR, lists solely in-frame clones and lacks some. The profile covers roughly 2,500,000 clones, with roughly 93% appearing a single time and roughly 0.39% taken by the ten largest. Study findings and constraints: The study sampled only blood, and tissue repertoires likely differ. Naive subsets generally had larger estimated richness than memory subsets.

The sequence derives from a man aged 18 to 29 in good health. Some clones in this sample may be carry-over from other donors' samples. The chain is built from TRBV4-1 and TRBJ1-5, with 8 bases that match TRBD1. Sequencing was performed on naive CD4+ T cells from PBMCs. Specified subset: CD45RA+ positively selected. The CDR3 reads CASSRGQGVQPQHF. The CDR3 DNA is TGCGCCAGCAGTCGCGGACAGGGAGTTCAGCCCCAGCATTTT.